The 12 T cell receptor beta chains given below trace back to one sample, sequenced in a study of patients and donors after allogeneic stem cell transplantation. MiXCR, applied by TCRdb to the RT-PCR reads, yields one record per CDR3 protein. The repertoire includes under 35,000 distinct CDR3 sequences, 37% of them detected once, and more than 65% sits in the top ten. Sequenced: blood, either unsorted or a sorted T cell fraction (not recorded which). All receptors come from a human donor who was either an allogeneic HSCT recipient or a stem cell or donor lymphocyte infusion donor (not recorded which). It is not recorded whose cells these are; they may come from a transplant donor.

The sample holds a few counts of this clonotype. V is TRBV5-1 and J is TRBJ1-1; D uncertain. CDR1 and CDR2 (germline): SGHRS, YFSETQ. V was trimmed by 4 bases and J by 4 bases, leaving 11 bases between them. The length of the CDR3 is 13 residues. This chain's CDR3 is CASSAGSGTEAFF. CDR3 coding DNA: TGCGCCAGCAGCGCTGGTTCAGGCACTGAAGCTTTCTTT.

The genes are TRBV20-1 and TRBJ1-5; D is possibly TRBD1 (5 bases). Deletions cut 6 bases from V and 4 bases from J, with 13 bases between. CDR1 and CDR2 from the germline V gene are DFQATT and SNEGSKA (reference sequence). This CDR3 has 13 amino acids. The CDR3 nucleotides read TGCAGTGCCGGGGGACTGATTAATCAGCCCCAGCATTTT. It encodes CSAGGLINQPQHF.

This clonotype has just a few counts. This chain joins TRBV20-1 and TRBJ1-1; D is unresolved. The length of the CDR3 is 12 residues. The V end lost 4 bases, the J end lost 6 bases, and 12 bases lay between the germline ends. CDR1 and CDR2 (germline): DFQATT, SNEGSKA (reference sequence). The DNA for the CDR3 is TGCAGTGCTATGCCCTGGGGAGCTGAAGCTTTCTTT. This sequence encodes CSAMPWGAEAFF.

This clonotype was counted a few times. The V call is TRBV4-3, the J call TRBJ1-2, with D possibly being TRBD1 (5 bases). The germline V gene encodes CDR1 LGHNA and CDR2 YSLEER. Trimming stripped 0 bases from V and 7 bases from J, with 12 bases between. The CDR3 loop spans 14 amino acids. CDR3 sequence: CASSQDSGHLGYTF. CDR3 DNA sequence: TGCGCCAGCAGCCAAGATTCAGGGCACCTTGGCTACACCTTC.

The chain is built from TRBV13 and TRBJ2-7; D is unclear. This CDR3 spans 14 amino acids. Trimming pared 3 bases from V and 5 bases from J, leaving 14 bases between. Germline values: CDR1 PRHDT, CDR2 FYEKMQ (reference sequence). CDR3 coding DNA: TGTGCCAGCAGCTTTGTCGTGGCTGGCCACGAGCAGTACTTC. Encoded protein: CASSFVVAGHEQYF.

The rearrangement joins TRBV7-2 to TRBJ2-3; 11 bases map to TRBD2. The germline V gene has CDR1 SGHTA and CDR2 FQGNSA. V gave up 5 bases and J gave up 6 bases; unmatched junction bases: 10. The CDR3 covers 16 residues. The CDR3 loop reads CASSPSSGRLVDTQYF. The CDR3 DNA follows: TGTGCCAGCAGCCCCTCTAGCGGGAGGCTTGTCGATACGCAGTATTTT.

The chain recombines TRBV20-1 with TRBJ2-5; 9 bases align to TRBD2. Looked up from germline, CDR1 is DFQATT and CDR2 is SNEGSKA (reference sequence). This CDR3 contains 14 residues. With 5 bases clipped from V and 4 bases from J, the junction kept 8 bases outside the gene matches. CDR3 DNA: TGCAGTGCTCCGACTAGCGGATCCTCAGAGACCCAGTACTTC. Amino acids: CSAPTSGSSETQYF.

The table lists this clonotype with a few counts. The rearrangement uses TRBV6-5 and TRBJ2-6; no reliable D call. V was cut by 6 bases and J by 3 bases, with 6 bases left in between. The germline V gene encodes CDR1 MNHEY and CDR2 SVGAGI. The CDR3 contains 13 residues. CDR3 nucleotides: TGTGCCAGCAGCCCATATGGGGCCAACGTCCTGACTTTC. Translated, it gives CASSPYGANVLTF.

V gene TRBV24-1 combines with J gene TRBJ1-5, with TRBD1 matching 9 bases. The CDR3 contains 17 residues. Looked up from germline, CDR1 is KGHDR and CDR2 is SFDVKD. Trimming cost V 0 bases and J 2 bases; bases outside gene matches: 4. The CDR3 bases are TGTGCCACCAGTGATTTGCGGGACAGGGCGCGCAATCAGCCCCAGCATTTT. As protein: CATSDLRDRARNQPQHF.

A single count supports this clonotype. The germline gene is not matched at one end of the junction; a read error may be the cause. The rearrangement joins TRBV10-3 to TRBJ2-1, with 10 nucleotides matching TRBD2. In germline, CDR1 is ENHRY, CDR2 SYGVKD. CDR3 length equals 17 residues. The CDR3 DNA reads as TGTGTCATCAGTGAGTCAGGTCTAGCGGGAGAATACAATGAGCAGTTCTTC. It yields the protein CVISESGLAGEYNEQFF.

This clonotype was picked up many times. This chain links TRBV24-1 with TRBJ1-2; TRBD1 might be the D (5 bases). The CDR3 is made up of 14 amino acids. The germline V gene encodes CDR1 KGHDR and CDR2 SFDVKD. V was clipped by 3 bases and J by 14 bases, with 21 bases between them. The CDR3, as DNA: TGTGCCACCAGTGATGAAGAGGGGTTGAGCAGCCCGACCTTC. Translating it yields CATSDEEGLSSPTF.

The CDR3 reads CASSFGRNYGYTF. The CDR3 region has the DNA TGTGCCAGCAGTTTTGGGCGGAACTATGGCTACACCTTC. V usage is TRBV12-3 or TRBV12-4 and J usage is TRBJ1-2; D unclear. The CDR3 contains 13 residues. The V and J ends lost 3 bases and 2 bases respectively, with 7 bases between them.